This T cell receptor beta chain originates from a study of cytomegalovirus exposure and HLA in healthy donors. The study's findings and limits: Based on reports, TCR beta sequences accurately predicted HLA-A and HLA-B alleles for most subjects.

PCR was performed using 60 Vbeta and 13 Jbeta primers. Assay: immunoSEQ multiplex PCR; the TCRdb copy retains only in-frame clones and omits some. Among roughly 70,000 clones listed, just over 75% were seen once. As regards this clone: The antigen remains unidentified.

From germline, CDR1 is GTSNPN and CDR2 SVGIG (reference sequence). CDR3 length: 13 residues. V dropped 4 bases and J dropped 7 bases, with 13 bases sitting between them. This sequence was found in a man aged 45 to 65 in good health and CMV-seronegative. The chain recombines TRBV30 with TRBJ1-4, with D unclear. Sample: PBMCs. CDR3 loop: CAWMTVPGEKLFF. Here the CDR3 DNA reads TGTGCCTGGATGACTGTCCCTGGTGAAAAACTGTTTTTT.